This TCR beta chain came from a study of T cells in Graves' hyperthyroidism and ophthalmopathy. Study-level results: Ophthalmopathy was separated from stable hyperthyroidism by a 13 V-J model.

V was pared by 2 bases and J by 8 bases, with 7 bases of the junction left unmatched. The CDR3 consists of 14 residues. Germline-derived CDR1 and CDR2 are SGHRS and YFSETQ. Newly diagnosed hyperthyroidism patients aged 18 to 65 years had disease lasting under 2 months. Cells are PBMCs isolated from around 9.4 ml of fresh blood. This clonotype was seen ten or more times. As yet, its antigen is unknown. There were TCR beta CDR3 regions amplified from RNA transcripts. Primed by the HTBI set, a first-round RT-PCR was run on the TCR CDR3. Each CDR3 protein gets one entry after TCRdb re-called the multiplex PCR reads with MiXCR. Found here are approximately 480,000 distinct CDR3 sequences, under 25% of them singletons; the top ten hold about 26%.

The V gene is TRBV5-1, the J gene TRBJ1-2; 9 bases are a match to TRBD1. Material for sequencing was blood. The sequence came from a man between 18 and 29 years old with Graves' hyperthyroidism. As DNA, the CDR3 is TGCGCCAGCAGCTTATACACAGGGGGCGGAGGCTACACCTTC. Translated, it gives CASSLYTGGGGYTF. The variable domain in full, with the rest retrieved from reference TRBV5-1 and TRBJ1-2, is KAGVTQTPRYLIKTRGQQVTLSCSPISGHRSVSWYQQTPGQGLQFLFEYFSETQRNKGNFPGRFSGRQFSNSRSEMNVSTLELGDSALYLCASSLYTGGGGYTFGSGTRLTVV.